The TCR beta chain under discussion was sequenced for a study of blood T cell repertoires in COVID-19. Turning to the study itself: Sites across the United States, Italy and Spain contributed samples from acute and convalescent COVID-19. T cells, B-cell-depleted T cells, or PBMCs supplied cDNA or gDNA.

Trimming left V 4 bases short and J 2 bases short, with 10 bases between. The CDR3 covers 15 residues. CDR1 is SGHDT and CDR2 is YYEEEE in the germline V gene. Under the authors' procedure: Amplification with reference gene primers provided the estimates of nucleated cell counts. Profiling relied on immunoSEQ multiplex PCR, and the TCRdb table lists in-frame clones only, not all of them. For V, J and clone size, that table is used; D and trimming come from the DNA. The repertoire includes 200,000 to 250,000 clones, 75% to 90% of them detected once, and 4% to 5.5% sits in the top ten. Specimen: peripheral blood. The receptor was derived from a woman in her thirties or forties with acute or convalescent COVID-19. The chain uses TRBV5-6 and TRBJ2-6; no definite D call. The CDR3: CASSVQVTGANVLTF. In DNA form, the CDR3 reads TGTGCCAGCAGCGTCCAGGTTACTGGGGCCAACGTCCTGACTTTC.